A single sample is the source of the 14 T cell receptor beta chains below, sequenced in a study of STAT5B mutations in CD4+ large granular lymphocyte leukemia. Assay: immunoSEQ multiplex PCR; the TCRdb copy retains only in-frame clones and omits some. The repertoire consists of 31,000 or so clones, with around nine tenths occurring once and the leading ten covering 0.41%. Sequencing input: CD4+ T cells from blood buffy coats. The receptors originated from a human donor in good health.

The chain couples TRBV5-4 to TRBJ1-1; maybe TRBD1 (5 bases). The CDR3 consists of 14 residues. With 2 bases removed from V and 0 bases from J, the gap between germline ends came to 8 bases. Germline loops: CDR1 SGHNT, CDR2 YYREEE (reference sequence). CDR3 nucleotides: TGTGCCAGCAGCTTAGACAGCCTGAACACTGAAGCTTTCTTT. Its protein product is CASSLDSLNTEAFF.

This clone has a single count. V gene TRBV5-5 combines with J gene TRBJ2-2; 13 bases are shared with TRBD2. Germline loops: CDR1 SGHKS, CDR2 YYEKEE (reference sequence). This CDR3 has 18 residues. J was trimmed by 0 bases and V by 4 bases; bases with no gene match: 6. CDR3 in amino acids: CASSPGLAGVSNTGELFF. As DNA, the CDR3 is TGTGCCAGCAGCCCAGGACTAGCGGGAGTATCGAACACCGGGGAGCTGTTTTTT.

The chain uses TRBV29-1 and TRBJ2-1; TRBD2 matches at 9 bases. Trimming took 5 bases from V and 6 from J; bases not matched to a gene: 5. This CDR3 has 13 residues. Germline CDR1 reads SQVTM; CDR2 reads ANQGSEA. The CDR3 here is CSVSSGGFNEQFF. CDR3 DNA sequence: TGCAGCGTTAGTAGCGGGGGCTTCAATGAGCAGTTCTTC.

This chain links TRBV18 with TRBJ2-3, with a tentative D call TRBD2 (6 bases). Trimming removed 2 bases from V and 4 bases from J, with 16 bases in between. This CDR3 is built from 16 residues. Looked up from germline, CDR1 is KGHSH and CDR2 is LQKENI. The DNA for the CDR3 is TGTGCCAGCTCACCATCGGTGGGGGGATTCTCAGATACGCAGTATTTT. Translating gives CASSPSVGGFSDTQYF.

CDR3 region: CASSLEGVLNTGELFF. CDR3 DNA sequence: TGCGCCAGCAGCTTGGAGGGGGTACTGAACACCGGGGAGCTGTTTTTT. The chain recombines TRBV5-1 with TRBJ2-2, with D tentatively TRBD1 (6 bases). The germline V gene has CDR1 SGHRS and CDR2 YFSETQ. This CDR3 spans 16 amino acids. V was shortened by 0 bases and J by 1 base, with 10 bases between the two germline ends.

This chain joins TRBV11-2 and TRBJ1-1, with TRBD1 as a possible D gene (5 bases). Germline CDR1 reads SGHAT; CDR2 reads FQNNGV. V was clipped by 5 bases and J by 0 bases, with 13 bases between them. The CDR3 totals 15 residues. The CDR3 nucleotides read TGTGCCAGCAGCAACGCAGGGAGGATGAACACTGAAGCTTTCTTT. It translates to CASSNAGRMNTEAFF.

The V and J genes are TRBV19 and TRBJ2-7, with D possibly being TRBD2 (5 bases). Germline loops: CDR1 LNHDA, CDR2 SQIVND (reference sequence). The CDR3 runs 13 residues. V gave up 0 bases and J gave up 7 bases, with 10 bases separating them. The CDR3 sequence: CASSIDLAKEQYF. As DNA, the CDR3 is TGTGCCAGTAGTATAGATCTAGCTAAAGAGCAGTACTTC.

The J gene is TRBJ1-5, the V gene TRBV5-1; weak D call: TRBD1 (6 bases). The V and J ends lost 0 bases and 5 bases respectively, with 12 bases between them. From germline, CDR1 is SGHRS and CDR2 YFSETQ. The CDR3 length is 15 residues. In DNA, the CDR3 is TGCGCCAGCAGCTTGGATGGGGGCCGGCATCAGCCCCAGCATTTT. Translating it yields CASSLDGGRHQPQHF.

The chain carries TRBV2 and TRBJ1-5, with TRBD1 identical over 9 bases. Germline V gene data show CDR1 as SNHLY and CDR2 as FYNNEI. Germline trimming cut 0 bases from V and 4 bases from J; bases unmatched to any gene: 10. The CDR3 runs to 18 residues. CDR3 nucleotide sequence: TGTGCCAGCAGTGAAGCACCCGGGGACAGGGCCCGTAATCAGCCCCAGCATTTT. Protein product: CASSEAPGDRARNQPQHF.

V usage is TRBV18 and J usage is TRBJ1-2; no clear D gene. CDR3 size: 12 residues. Trimming took 0 bases from V and 8 from J, leaving 7 bases between them. Germline-derived CDR1 and CDR2 are KGHSH and LQKENI. This chain's CDR3 is CASSPPGEGYTF. Here the CDR3 DNA reads TGTGCCAGCTCACCACCCGGCGAGGGCTACACCTTC.

This rearrangement joins TRBV6-5 to TRBJ1-1; 8 bases are a match to TRBD1. CDR3 length: 15 amino acids. CDR1 is MNHEY and CDR2 is SVGAGI in the germline V gene. V was pared by 0 bases and J by 1 base, with 1 base of the junction left unmatched. The DNA of the CDR3 is TGTGCCAGCAGTTACTCGGACAGGGCGAACACTGAAGCTTTCTTT. Encoded protein: CASSYSDRANTEAFF.

This chain connects TRBV29-1 to TRBJ1-1; D is unresolved. There are 13 residues in the CDR3. V was clipped by 5 bases and J by 1 base, with 11 bases between them. Per germline, CDR1 SQVTM and CDR2 ANQGSEA. The CDR3 sequence is CSVLKGTNTEAFF. The CDR3 DNA is TGCAGCGTTCTTAAGGGTACGAACACTGAAGCTTTCTTT. Using reference TRBV29-1 and TRBJ1-1 for the parts outside the CDR3, the full variable domain is SAVISQKPSRDICQRGTSLTIQCQVDSQVTMMFWYRQQPGQSLTLIATANQGSEATYESGFVIDKFPISRPNLTFSTLTVSNMSPEDSSIYLCSVLKGTNTEAFFGQGTRLTVV.

The chain links TRBV19 to TRBJ2-3; D is perhaps TRBD1 or TRBD2 (6 bases each). CDR3 size: 15 residues. The V and J ends lost 5 bases and 1 base respectively, with 13 bases between them. Germline CDR1 is LNHDA and CDR2 is SQIVND (reference sequence). The CDR3 sequence: CASSAGHGGTDTQYF. CDR3 bases: TGTGCCAGTAGTGCGGGACACGGGGGCACAGATACGCAGTATTTT.

This chain joins TRBV1 and TRBJ2-7; TRBD2 reflects the table's D call only, with no check against the DNA. TRBV1 is flagged as a pseudogene. The CDR3 is 17 residues long. The CDR3, as DNA: TGCACCAGCAGCCTTGGGACTAGCGGGAGGGAGGGCTACGAGCAGTACTTC. Translated, it gives CTSSLGTSGREGYEQYF.